Listed below are T cell receptor beta chains from one sample, sequenced in a study of T-cell memory formation after mild COVID-19. TCRdb re-called the 5' RACE reads with MiXCR, one entry per CDR3 protein. The sample has roughly 300,000 distinct CDR3 sequences, approximately 13% seen once. Source material: PBMCs or a T cell subset sorted from them (not recorded which). These TCRs come from a man between 18 and 29 years old who had mild COVID-19 (a few samples of this study predate the infection). Cell type and time point are not known. CDR3s include the opening cysteine and the closing phenylalanine or tryptophan. A D gene is named only where the DNA matches it firmly. Some rows have no size entry. The others give once, few or many, or a class for an expanded clone.

J | D | V | size | DNA | CDR3
TRBJ1-2 | . | TRBV12-3/TRBV12-4 | . | TGTGCCAGCAGTTTCAACAGCGACTATGGCTACACCTTC | CASSFNSDYGYTF
TRBJ2-1 | . | TRBV12-3/TRBV12-4 | . | TGTGCCACGACGGAGGGCGATGAGCAGTTCTTC | CATTEGDEQFF
TRBJ2-7 | . | TRBV21-1 | . | TGTGCCAGCAGCACCCCTAGGAAGGGGGAGGACGAGCAGTACTTC | CASSTPRKGEDEQYF
TRBJ1-1 | . | TRBV6-6 | . | TGTGCCAGCAGTTCGGCAGAGAACACTGAAGCTTTCTTT | CASSSAENTEAFF
TRBJ2-1 | TRBD1 | TRBV10-3 | few | TGTGCCATCAGTCCTGGCCCCGGACAGGAGATCCTGAGTGGGGTGGATGAGCAGTTCTTC | CAISPGPGQEILSGVDEQFF
TRBJ2-3 | TRBD1 | TRBV5-5 | few | TGTGCCAGCAGCCCGACTGGACAGGGGGCAGATACGCAGTATTTT | CASSPTGQGADTQYF
TRBJ1-2 | TRBD1 | TRBV4-3 | few | TGCGCCAGCAGCCAAGATTTAGGGACAGGGTATGGCTACACCTTC | CASSQDLGTGYGYTF
TRBJ1-1 | . | TRBV27 | . | TGTGCCAGCAGTTTATTATTTGAGACTGATGAAGCTTTCTTT | CASSLLFETDEAFF
TRBJ1-2 | . | TRBV6-6 | many | TGTGCCAGCAGTTACACTGCCTATGGCTACACCTTC | CASSYTAYGYTF
TRBJ2-6 | TRBD1 | TRBV5-1 | once | TGCGCCAGCAGCTCCAGAGCGGGACAGGGGTCTGGGGCCAACGTCCTGACTTTC | CASSSRAGQGSGANVLTF
TRBJ2-3 | TRBD2 | TRBV2 | . | TGTGCCAGCAGCAAGCAAGCGGGATCAGATACGCAGTATTTT | CASSKQAGSDTQYF
TRBJ2-3 | TRBD1 | TRBV4-3 | many | TGCGCCAGCAGCCTCGGGACAGGGGAGACAGATACGCAGTATTTT | CASSLGTGETDTQYF
TRBJ1-1 | . | TRBV20-1 | few | TGCAGTGCTAGGGACCCCTACAGGGAGCACACTGAAGCTTTCTTT | CSARDPYREHTEAFF
TRBJ2-2 | . | TRBV12-3/TRBV12-4 | few | TGTGCCAGCAGTTTACGGGCTGCAGGCACCGGGGAGCTGTTTTTT | CASSLRAAGTGELFF
TRBJ2-3 | . | TRBV11-2 | . | TGTGCCAGCAGCTTAAAACCGAGACAGGCCGTCACAGATACGCAGTATTTT | CASSLKPRQAVTDTQYF
TRBJ1-2 | TRBD1 | TRBV7-9 | . | TGTGCCAGCAGCTTCCCCCGTTCGGACAGGCCTAACTATGGCTACACCTTC | CASSFPRSDRPNYGYTF
TRBJ2-3 | . | TRBV6-1 | few | TGTGCCAGCAGTGAAGTCGGGATCTGGACAGATACGCAGTATTTT | CASSEVGIWTDTQYF
TRBJ2-5 | TRBD1 | TRBV24-1 | few | TGTGCCACCAGTGATAATGACAGGGGGCGGGAGACCCAGTACTTC | CATSDNDRGRETQYF
TRBJ2-3 | . | TRBV5-6 | few | TGTGCCAGCAGCTTGTCCAGGGACCACACAGATACGCAGTATTTT | CASSLSRDHTDTQYF
TRBJ1-5 | . | TRBV7-2 | . | TGTGCCAGCAGGCGAGACGGAAATCAGCCCCAGCATTTT | CASRRDGNQPQHF
TRBJ1-5 | . | TRBV12-3/TRBV12-4 | . | TGTGCCAGCCGTCGGACAGTTCAGCCCCAGCATTTT | CASRRTVQPQHF
TRBJ2-7 | . | TRBV6-1 | few | TGTGCCAGCAGTGAAAATCCTAGCAGGGAGCAGTACTTC | CASSENPSREQYF
TRBJ2-3 | . | TRBV7-2 | . | TGTGCCAGCAGCTTGGGGATTGCCACAGATACGCAGTATTTT | CASSLGIATDTQYF
TRBJ2-5 | . | TRBV20-1 | once | TGCAGTGCTCAAGGGGACAAAAGAGAGACCCAGTACTTC | CSAQGDKRETQYF
TRBJ2-5 | . | TRBV5-1 | many | TGCGCCAGCAGCAGTGGTCAAGAGACCCAGTACTTC | CASSSGQETQYF
TRBJ2-5 | . | TRBV9 | few | TGTGCCAGCAGCCCCGCACTCGGGTGGGAGCAAGAGACCCAGTACTTC | CASSPALGWEQETQYF
TRBJ2-1 | . | TRBV4-2 | . | TGTGCCAGCAGCCAAGAGGGGTATGAGGTCGGGGACAATGAGCAGTTCTTC | CASSQEGYEVGDNEQFF
TRBJ1-4 | . | TRBV7-2 | many | TGTGCCAGCAGCCGTCTCAGGGCTCGGGTTGAAAAACTGTTTTTT | CASSRLRARVEKLFF
TRBJ1-1 | . | TRBV5-1 | many | TGCGCCAGCAGCTTGGCCGGAACAGGGCCCGCTGAAGCTTTCTTT | CASSLAGTGPAEAFF
TRBJ1-3 | . | TRBV4-3 | . | TGCGCCAGCAGCCAAGATTTGGGGGCTGGAAACACCATATATTTT | CASSQDLGAGNTIYF
TRBJ2-7 | . | TRBV5-1 | . | TGCGCCAGCAGCCCGACCGAGAACCAGTACGAGCAGTACTTC | CASSPTENQYEQYF
TRBJ1-5 | . | TRBV6-5 | . | TGTGCCAGCAGTTACCTCTCGATCAATCAGCCCCAGCATTTT | CASSYLSINQPQHF
TRBJ2-1 | . | TRBV7-2 | . | TGTGCCAGCAGCTTTACGGGAATCAATGAGCAGTTCTTC | CASSFTGINEQFF
TRBJ2-1 | . | TRBV6-5 | many | TGTGCCAGCAGACGCCCATCTGCCCATGAGCAGTTCTTC | CASRRPSAHEQFF
TRBJ1-5 | TRBD1 | TRBV6-5 | few | TGTGCCAGCAGTAAGACAGGGGCCGGCAATCAGCCCCAGCATTTT | CASSKTGAGNQPQHF
TRBJ2-7 | . | TRBV30 | . | TGTGCCCGCAGTGAAAGCTCCTACGAGCAGTACTTC | CARSESSYEQYF
TRBJ2-2 | . | TRBV28 | few | TGTGCCAGCCTCAGTCTCGGGGACACCGGGGAGCTGTTTTTT | CASLSLGDTGELFF
TRBJ1-3 | TRBD1 | TRBV10-2 | . | TGCGCCAGCAAACTCGACAGGGACTCTGGAAACACCATATATTTT | CASKLDRDSGNTIYF
TRBJ2-3 | TRBD2 | TRBV18 | many | TGTGCCAGCTCACCTTCAGGGACTAGGAGTAGCACAGATACGCAGTATTTT | CASSPSGTRSSTDTQYF
TRBJ2-5 | . | TRBV4-3 | many | TGCGCCAGCAGCCAAGGCCTTGGAGGGACGAAAGAGACCCAGTACTTC | CASSQGLGGTKETQYF
TRBJ2-6 | . | TRBV12-3/TRBV12-4 | many | TGTGCCAGCAGTCGATCTGGGGCCAACGTCCTGACTTTC | CASSRSGANVLTF
TRBJ2-5 | . | TRBV5-1 | many | TGCGCCAGCAGCTTACTGGGGGCGTTGGAGACCCAGTACTTC | CASSLLGALETQYF
TRBJ2-3 | TRBD2 | TRBV11-2 | few | TGTGCCAGCAGCCTAGGGCTAGCGGGGCCAGATACGCAGTATTTT | CASSLGLAGPDTQYF
TRBJ2-3 | TRBD2 | TRBV28 | . | TGTGCCAGCAGTACTCCAGCGGGGGGGCCCACAGATACGCAGTATTTT | CASSTPAGGPTDTQYF
TRBJ2-3 | TRBD2 | TRBV4-1 | few | TGCGCCAGCAGCCTCGGGGGGTATCAAGATACGCAGTATTTT | CASSLGGYQDTQYF
TRBJ2-2 | . | TRBV5-1 | few | TGCGCCAGCAGCCCTAGGACGGTGAACACCGGGGAGCTGTTTTTT | CASSPRTVNTGELFF
TRBJ2-1 | . | TRBV5-5 | . | TGTGCCAGCAGCTTAAGAGTGGGGGGTAATGAGCAGTTCTTC | CASSLRVGGNEQFF
TRBJ2-2 | . | TRBV28 | . | TGTGCCAGCAGTTTATTCAGGGGTAGGGGGGAGCTGTTTTTT | CASSLFRGRGELFF
TRBJ1-1 | . | TRBV5-5 | few | TGTGCCAGCAGCTTTTCGCAGGGCGGCACTGAAGCTTTCTTT | CASSFSQGGTEAFF
TRBJ2-1 | . | TRBV5-6 | . | TGTGCCAGCAGCTTGTGGTACGCAGTTTACAATGAGCAGTTCTTC | CASSLWYAVYNEQFF
TRBJ2-1 | TRBD2 | TRBV24-1 | few | TGTGCCACCAGTGACCCTAGCGGGGGCCACAATGAGCAGTTCTTC | CATSDPSGGHNEQFF
TRBJ2-3 | . | TRBV20-1 | few | TGCAGTGCTAAAAGGGCGGGGGCCAAAGATACGCAGTATTTT | CSAKRAGAKDTQYF
TRBJ1-6 | . | TRBV12-3/TRBV12-4 | . | TGTGCCAGCAGGGTTTCCTATAATTCACCCCTCCACTTT | CASRVSYNSPLHF
TRBJ2-1 | . | TRBV21-1 | . | TGTGCCAGCAGCAAACCGCCGGGACTAGTTTTTTCGGACAATGAGCAGTTCTTC | CASSKPPGLVFSDNEQFF
TRBJ1-2 | . | TRBV29-1 | few | TGCAGCGTTGTCGGGGCGGGAGGGAGGAACTATGGCTACACCTTC | CSVVGAGGRNYGYTF